The 6 T cell receptor beta chains reported below all come from one sample, sequenced in a study of T-cell memory formation after mild COVID-19. TCRdb fed the 5' RACE reads into MiXCR, producing one record per CDR3 protein. The data show around 250,000 distinct CDR3 sequences, 9.4% seen once. Sequencing input: PBMCs or a T cell subset sorted from them (not recorded which). These receptor sequences come from a man aged 18 to 29 who had mild COVID-19 (a few samples of this study predate the infection). Cell type and time point are not known.

This clonotype was observed a few times. V gene TRBV12-3 or TRBV12-4 combines with J gene TRBJ2-7; D perhaps matches TRBD2 (6 bases). CDR3 length: 14 amino acids. V dropped 5 bases and J dropped 0 bases, with 11 bases sitting between them. The CDR3 spells CASSPGLISYEQYF. CDR3 coding DNA: TGTGCCAGCAGTCCGGGACTGATCTCCTACGAGCAGTACTTC.

This clonotype has just a few counts. The V gene is TRBV7-2, the J gene TRBJ1-1, with TRBD1 matching over 9 bases. The junction had 6 bases not matched to a gene; V was cut back by 3 bases and J by 4 bases. The CDR3 sequence is 15 residues long. Germline values: CDR1 SGHTA, CDR2 FQGNSA. This CDR3 is CASSFAGTGITEAFF. CDR3 bases: TGTGCCAGCAGCTTCGCCGGGACAGGGATCACTGAAGCTTTCTTT.

The chain carries TRBV6-2 or TRBV6-3 and TRBJ2-1, with D perhaps matching TRBD1 or TRBD2 (5 bases each). Germline V gene lookup returns CDR1 MNHEY and CDR2 SVGEGT. The CDR3 is made up of 13 amino acids. The V end lost 10 bases, the J end lost 3 bases, and 13 bases lay between the germline ends. CDR3 bases: TGTGCCACCGAGGGGACGGGCTACAATGAGCAGTTCTTC. It is translated as CATEGTGYNEQFF.

This chain joins TRBV20-1 and TRBJ1-6; D remains ambiguous. V was cut by 3 bases and J by 7 bases, with 7 bases left in between. There are 12 residues in the CDR3. Germline V gives CDR1 DFQATT, CDR2 SNEGSKA (reference sequence). For the CDR3, the DNA is TGCAGTGCTAGCCGTAACAATTCACCCCTCCACTTT. Translating it yields CSASRNNSPLHF.

This clonotype was counted between two and nine times. The chain has TRBV12-3 or TRBV12-4 and TRBJ2-1; D not certain. This CDR3 has 19 residues. V lost 3 bases, J lost 4 bases, and 25 bases lay in between. CDR3 nucleotides: TGTGCCAGCAGTTTCTCTCTTGAGTTTTTAGGACGTTCGTACAATGAGCAGTTCTTC. Residues: CASSFSLEFLGRSYNEQFF.

This clonotype was picked up a small number of times. The genes are TRBV7-8 and TRBJ2-1, with no clear D. This CDR3 contains 14 residues. The V end lost 3 bases, the J end lost 7 bases, and 13 bases lay between the germline ends. The germline V gene encodes CDR1 SGHVS and CDR2 FQNEAQ. CDR3 DNA: TGTGCCAGCAGCTTCATGAGTATTGGGAATGAGCAGTTCTTC. This gives the protein CASSFMSIGNEQFF. The full variable domain, its missing parts supplied by reference TRBV7-8 and TRBJ2-1, is GAGVSQSPRYKVAKRGQDVALRCDPISGHVSLFWYQQALGQGPEFLTYFQNEAQLDKSGLPSDRFFAERPEGSVSTLKIQRTQQEDSAVYLCASSFMSIGNEQFFGPGTRLTVL.